The source of this TCR beta chain is a study of blood T cell repertoires in COVID-19. Study context: PBMCs, B-cell-depleted T cells, or T cells provided the cDNA or gDNA that made up the material.

There are 17 residues in the CDR3. Germline trimming cut 1 base from V and 2 bases from J; bases unmatched to any gene: 3. Germline CDR1 and CDR2: LNHDA and SQIVND (reference sequence). Some clones are missing from TCRdb's copy, which holds only in-frame ones; the method was immunoSEQ multiplex PCR. The sample lists 100,000 to 150,000 clones; about four fifths were seen once. The sample comprised peripheral blood. The receptor was derived from a man aged 40-50 years with active or convalescent COVID-19. The chain couples TRBV19 to TRBJ2-1, with 12 bases identical to TRBD1. For the CDR3, the DNA is TGTGCCAGTAGTATAGCGGGACAGGGGGCGGCCTACAATGAGCAGTTCTTC. It yields the protein CASSIAGQGAAYNEQFF.